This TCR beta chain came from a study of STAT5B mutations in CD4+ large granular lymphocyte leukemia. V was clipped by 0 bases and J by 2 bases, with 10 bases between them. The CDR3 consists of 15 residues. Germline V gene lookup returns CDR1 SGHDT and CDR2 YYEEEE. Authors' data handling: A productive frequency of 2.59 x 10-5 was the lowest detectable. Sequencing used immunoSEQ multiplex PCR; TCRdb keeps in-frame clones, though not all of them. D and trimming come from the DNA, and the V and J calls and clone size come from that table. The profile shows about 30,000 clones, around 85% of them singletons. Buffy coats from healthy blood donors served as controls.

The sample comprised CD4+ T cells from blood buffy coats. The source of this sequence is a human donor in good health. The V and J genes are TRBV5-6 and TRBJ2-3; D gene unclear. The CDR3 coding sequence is TGTGCCAGCAGCTTGGGTCGCAGATCCACAGATACGCAGTATTTT. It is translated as CASSLGRRSTDTQYF.